The clone carrying this T cell receptor (beta chain) appeared a few times. Alongside a J-beta primer mix, a sample-barcoded 5' primer served in a second PCR lasting roughly 6 to 11 cycles. One entry per CDR3 protein results from TCRdb running MiXCR on the 5' RACE reads. The table shows some 670,000 distinct CDR3 sequences, with approximately 52% occurring only once. This sample stems from a study of blood T cells in healthy people across ages. V was pared by 0 bases and J by 5 bases, with 14 bases between. The CDR3 is 15 residues long. The germline V gene has CDR1 SGHRS and CDR2 YFSETQ. About 10 milliliters of peripheral blood were drawn from each donor into EDTA-treated tubes.

The rearrangement uses TRBV5-1 and TRBJ2-5; D remains ambiguous. Sequenced: blood. The receptor comes from a woman aged 80 or older in good health. CDR3 in amino acids: CASSLATFMWETQYF. The CDR3 DNA reads TGCGCCAGCAGCTTGGCGACGTTTATGTGGGAGACCCAGTACTTC.